Included here is one TCR beta chain sequence, with context. This specimen includes other DNA sequences encoding the same CDR3. Measured with immunoSEQ multiplex PCR; TCRdb has only the in-frame clones, and not every one. The sample includes 95,000 to 120,000 clones, roughly 88% of them seen just once. This record comes from a study of blood T cell repertoires in COVID-19. Deletions cut 0 bases from V and 4 bases from J, with 7 bases between. This CDR3 spans 14 amino acids. CDR1 is MNHEY, CDR2 SMNVEV, per germline (reference sequence). Sequencing was performed on peripheral blood. The TCR comes from a woman aged 65 to 85 who had recovered from COVID-19. This sequence joins TRBV27 and TRBJ1-5, with D tentatively TRBD1 (5 bases). The CDR3 protein is CASSLSQGNQPQHF. CDR3 nucleotides: TGTGCCAGCAGTTTATCCCAGGGAAATCAGCCCCAGCATTTT.